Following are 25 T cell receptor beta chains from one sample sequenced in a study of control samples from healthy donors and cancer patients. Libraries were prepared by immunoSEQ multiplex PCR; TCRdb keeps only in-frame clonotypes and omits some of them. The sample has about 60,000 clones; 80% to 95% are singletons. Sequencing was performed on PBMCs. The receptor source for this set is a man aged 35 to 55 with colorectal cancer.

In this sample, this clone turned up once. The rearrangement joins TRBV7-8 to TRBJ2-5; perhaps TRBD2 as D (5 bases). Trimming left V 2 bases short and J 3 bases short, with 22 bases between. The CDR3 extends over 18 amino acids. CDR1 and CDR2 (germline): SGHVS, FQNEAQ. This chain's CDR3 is CASSLRRSSLVGKETQYF. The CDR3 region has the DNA TGTGCCAGCAGCTTACGTAGGTCATCACTCGTCGGGAAAGAGACCCAGTACTTC. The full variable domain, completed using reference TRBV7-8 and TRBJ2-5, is GAGVSQSPRYKVAKRGQDVALRCDPISGHVSLFWYQQALGQGPEFLTYFQNEAQLDKSGLPSDRFFAERPEGSVSTLKIQRTQQEDSAVYLCASSLRRSSLVGKETQYFGPGTRLLVL.

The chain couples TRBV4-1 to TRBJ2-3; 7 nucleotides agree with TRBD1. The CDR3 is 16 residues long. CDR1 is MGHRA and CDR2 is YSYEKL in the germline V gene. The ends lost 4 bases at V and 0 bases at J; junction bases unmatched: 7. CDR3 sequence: CASSPPWDSSTDTQYF. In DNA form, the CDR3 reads TGCGCCAGCAGCCCCCCTTGGGACAGTAGCACAGATACGCAGTATTTT.

CDR3 in DNA: TGTGCCACCAGTAGCCCGTCGGACTATGGCTACACCTTC. Translated: CATSSPSDYGYTF. The genes are TRBV24-1 and TRBJ1-2; D gene ambiguous. This CDR3 comprises 13 residues. Germline assignment: CDR1 KGHDR and CDR2 SFDVKD. V was clipped by 6 bases and J by 3 bases, with 10 bases between them.

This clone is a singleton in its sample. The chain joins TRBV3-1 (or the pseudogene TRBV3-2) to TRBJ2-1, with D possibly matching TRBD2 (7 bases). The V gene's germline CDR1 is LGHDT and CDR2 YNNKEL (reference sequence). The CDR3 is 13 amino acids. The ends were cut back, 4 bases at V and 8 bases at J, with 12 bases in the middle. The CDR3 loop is CASSRGGAHEQFF. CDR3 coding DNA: TGTGCCAGCAGCCGTGGGGGGGCCCATGAGCAGTTCTTC.

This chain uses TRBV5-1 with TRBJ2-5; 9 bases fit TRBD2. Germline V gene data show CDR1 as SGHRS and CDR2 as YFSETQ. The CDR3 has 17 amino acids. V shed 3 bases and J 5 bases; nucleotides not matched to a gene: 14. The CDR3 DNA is TGCGCCAGCAGCTCAACGCTTCGCGGGGGGGCTGCGGAGACCCAGTACTTC. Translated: CASSSTLRGGAAETQYF. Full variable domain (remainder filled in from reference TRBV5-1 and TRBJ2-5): KAGVTQTPRYLIKTRGQQVTLSCSPISGHRSVSWYQQTPGQGLQFLFEYFSETQRNKGNFPGRFSGRQFSNSRSEMNVSTLELGDSALYLCASSSTLRGGAAETQYFGPGTRLLVL.

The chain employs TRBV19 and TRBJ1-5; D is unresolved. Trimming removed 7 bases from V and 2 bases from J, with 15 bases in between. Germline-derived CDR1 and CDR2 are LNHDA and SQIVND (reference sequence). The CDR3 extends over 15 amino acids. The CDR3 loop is CASIESIFGNQPQHF. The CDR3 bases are TGTGCCAGTATCGAATCCATCTTCGGCAATCAGCCCCAGCATTTT.

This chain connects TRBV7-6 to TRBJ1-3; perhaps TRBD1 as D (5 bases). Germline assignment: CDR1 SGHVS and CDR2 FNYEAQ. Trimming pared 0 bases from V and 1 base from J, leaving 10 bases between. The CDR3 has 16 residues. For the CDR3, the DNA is TGTGCCAGCAGCTTAGCAAGACGACAGTCTGGAAACACCATATATTTT. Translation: CASSLARRQSGNTIYF.

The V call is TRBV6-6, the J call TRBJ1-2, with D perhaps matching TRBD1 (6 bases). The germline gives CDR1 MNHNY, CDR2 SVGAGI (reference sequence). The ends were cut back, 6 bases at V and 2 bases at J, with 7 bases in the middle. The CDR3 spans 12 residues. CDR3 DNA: TGTGCCAGCAGGACAGGCAACTATGGCTACACCTTC. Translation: CASRTGNYGYTF.

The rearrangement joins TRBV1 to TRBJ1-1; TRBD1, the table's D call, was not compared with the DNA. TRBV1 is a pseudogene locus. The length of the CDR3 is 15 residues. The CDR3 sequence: CTSSHRQGFNAEAFF. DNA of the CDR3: TGCACCAGCAGCCATCGACAGGGGTTTAATGCTGAAGCTTTCTTT.

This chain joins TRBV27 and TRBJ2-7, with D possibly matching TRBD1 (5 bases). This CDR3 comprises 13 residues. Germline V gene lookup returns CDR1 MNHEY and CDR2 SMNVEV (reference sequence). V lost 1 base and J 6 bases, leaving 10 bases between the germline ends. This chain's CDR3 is CASSLLGQGEQYF. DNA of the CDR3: TGTGCCAGCAGTTTATTAGGCCAGGGCGAGCAGTACTTC.

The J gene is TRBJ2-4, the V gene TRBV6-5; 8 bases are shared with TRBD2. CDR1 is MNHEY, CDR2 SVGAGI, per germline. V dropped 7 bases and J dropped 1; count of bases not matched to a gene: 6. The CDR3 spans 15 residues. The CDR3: CASTGGEVAKNIQYF. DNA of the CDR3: TGTGCCAGCACCGGGGGGGAGGTCGCCAAAAACATTCAGTACTTC.

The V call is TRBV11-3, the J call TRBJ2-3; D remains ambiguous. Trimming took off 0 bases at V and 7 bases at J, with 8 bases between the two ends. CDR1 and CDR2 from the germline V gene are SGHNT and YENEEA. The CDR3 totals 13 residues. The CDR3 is CASSLELPNTQYF. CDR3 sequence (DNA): TGTGCCAGCAGCTTAGAACTACCCAATACGCAGTATTTT.

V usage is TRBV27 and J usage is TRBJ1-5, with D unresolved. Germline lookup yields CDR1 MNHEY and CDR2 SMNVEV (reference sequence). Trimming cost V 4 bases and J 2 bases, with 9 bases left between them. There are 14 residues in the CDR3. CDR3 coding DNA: TGTGCCAGCAGTTGGCTGGGTGGCAATCAGCCCCAGCATTTT. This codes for CASSWLGGNQPQHF.

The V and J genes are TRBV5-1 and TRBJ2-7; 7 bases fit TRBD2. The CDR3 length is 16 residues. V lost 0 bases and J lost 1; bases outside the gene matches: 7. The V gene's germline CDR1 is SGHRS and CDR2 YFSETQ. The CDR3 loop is CASSLGGGALSYEQYF. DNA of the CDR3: TGCGCCAGCAGCTTGGGGGGAGGGGCCCTATCCTACGAGCAGTACTTC.

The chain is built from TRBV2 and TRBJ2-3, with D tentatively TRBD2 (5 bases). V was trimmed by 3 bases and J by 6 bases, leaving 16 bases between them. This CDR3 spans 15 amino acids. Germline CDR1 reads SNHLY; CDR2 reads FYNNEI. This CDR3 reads CASSEEAQPTDTQYF. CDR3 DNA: TGTGCCAGCAGTGAGGAGGCGCAACCGACCGATACGCAGTATTTT.

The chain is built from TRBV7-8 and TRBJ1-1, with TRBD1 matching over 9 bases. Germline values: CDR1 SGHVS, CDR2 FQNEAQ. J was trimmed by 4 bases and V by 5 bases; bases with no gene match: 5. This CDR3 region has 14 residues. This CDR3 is CASSIQGASTEAFF. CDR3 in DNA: TGTGCCAGCAGCATACAGGGGGCATCCACTGAAGCTTTCTTT.

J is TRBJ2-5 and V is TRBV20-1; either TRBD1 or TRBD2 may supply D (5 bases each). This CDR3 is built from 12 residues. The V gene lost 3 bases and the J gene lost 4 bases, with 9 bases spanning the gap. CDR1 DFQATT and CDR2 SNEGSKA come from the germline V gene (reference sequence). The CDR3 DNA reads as TGCAGTGCTAGTACTAGGGGAGAGACCCAGTACTTC. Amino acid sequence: CSASTRGETQYF.

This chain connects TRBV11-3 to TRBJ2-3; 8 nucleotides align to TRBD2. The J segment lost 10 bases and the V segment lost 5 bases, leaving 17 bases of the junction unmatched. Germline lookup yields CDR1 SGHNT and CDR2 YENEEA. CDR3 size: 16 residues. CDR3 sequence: CASSPGGASGSLAQYF. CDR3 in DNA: TGTGCCAGCAGCCCGGGGGGGGCTAGCGGGTCTCTGGCGCAGTATTTT.

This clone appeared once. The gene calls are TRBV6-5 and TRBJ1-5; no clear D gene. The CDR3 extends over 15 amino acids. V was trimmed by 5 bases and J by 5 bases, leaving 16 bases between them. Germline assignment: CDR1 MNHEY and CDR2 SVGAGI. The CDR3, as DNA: TGTGCCAGCAGTCCGCGCCGCGGCTCCGATCAGCCCCAGCATTTT. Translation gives CASSPRRGSDQPQHF.

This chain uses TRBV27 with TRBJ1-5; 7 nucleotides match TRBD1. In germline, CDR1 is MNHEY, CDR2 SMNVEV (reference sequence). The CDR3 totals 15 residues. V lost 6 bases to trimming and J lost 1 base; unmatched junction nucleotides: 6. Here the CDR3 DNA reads TGTGCCAGCAGACAGGGGTTGCAAAGCAATCAGCCCCAGCATTTT. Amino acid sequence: CASRQGLQSNQPQHF.

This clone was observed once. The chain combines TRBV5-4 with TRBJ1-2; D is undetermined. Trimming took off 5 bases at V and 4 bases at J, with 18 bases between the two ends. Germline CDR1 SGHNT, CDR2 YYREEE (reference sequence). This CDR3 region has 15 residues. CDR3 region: CASRFGRSVGYGYTF. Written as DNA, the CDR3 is TGTGCCAGCAGATTTGGACGGTCGGTGGGCTATGGCTACACCTTC. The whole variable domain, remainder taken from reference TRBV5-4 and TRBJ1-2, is ETGVTQSPTHLIKTRGQQVTLRCSSQSGHNTVSWYQQALGQGPQFIFQYYREEENGRGNFPPRFSGLQFPNYSSELNVNALELDDSALYLCASRFGRSVGYGYTFGSGTRLTVV.

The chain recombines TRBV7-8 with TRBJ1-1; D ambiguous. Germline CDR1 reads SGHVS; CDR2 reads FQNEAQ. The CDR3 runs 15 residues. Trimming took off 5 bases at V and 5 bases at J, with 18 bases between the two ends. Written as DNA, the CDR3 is TGTGCCAGCAGCGGGTCGGTTGGTTTCGGGACTGAAGCTTTCTTT. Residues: CASSGSVGFGTEAFF.

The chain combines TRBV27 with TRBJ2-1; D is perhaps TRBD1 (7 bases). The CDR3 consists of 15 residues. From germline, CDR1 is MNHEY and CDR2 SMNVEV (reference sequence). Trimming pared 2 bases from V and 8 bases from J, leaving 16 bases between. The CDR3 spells CASSLTAGGSDEQFF. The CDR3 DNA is TGTGCCAGCAGTTTAACGGCAGGGGGGTCGGATGAGCAGTTCTTC.

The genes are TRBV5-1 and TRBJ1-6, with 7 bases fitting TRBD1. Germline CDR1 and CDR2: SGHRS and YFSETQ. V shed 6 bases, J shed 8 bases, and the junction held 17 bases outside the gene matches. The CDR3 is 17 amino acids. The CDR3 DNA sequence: TGCGCCAGCAAAGGAACAGGGGTGCTCATGCGGGATTCACCCCTCCACTTT. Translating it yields CASKGTGVLMRDSPLHF.

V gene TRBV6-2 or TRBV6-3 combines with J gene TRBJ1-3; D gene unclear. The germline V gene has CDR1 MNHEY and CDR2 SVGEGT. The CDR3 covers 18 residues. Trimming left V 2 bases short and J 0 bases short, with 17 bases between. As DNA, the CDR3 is TGTGCCAGCAGTTACGTGTTGGCAGAGGACTTCTCTGGAAACACCATATATTTT. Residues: CASSYVLAEDFSGNTIYF.